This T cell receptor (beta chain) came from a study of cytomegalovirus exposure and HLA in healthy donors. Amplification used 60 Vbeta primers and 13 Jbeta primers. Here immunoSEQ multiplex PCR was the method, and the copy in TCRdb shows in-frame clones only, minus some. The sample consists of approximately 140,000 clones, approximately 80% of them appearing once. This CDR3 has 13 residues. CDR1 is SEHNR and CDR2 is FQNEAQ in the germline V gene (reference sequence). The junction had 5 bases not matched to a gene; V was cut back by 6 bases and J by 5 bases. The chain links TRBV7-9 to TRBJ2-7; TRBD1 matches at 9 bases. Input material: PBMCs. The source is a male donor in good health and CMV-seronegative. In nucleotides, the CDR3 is TGTGCCAGCAGAAAACAGGGGGCGGACGAGCAGTACTTC. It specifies CASRKQGADEQYF.